The 16 T cell receptor beta chains listed next were all sequenced from one sample in a study of blood T cell repertoires in COVID-19 (dated by TCRdb to 2020 to 2022). Library preparation used the immunoSEQ multiplex PCR assay. Sourced from immuneACCESS, this table was stored by TCRdb with only in-frame sequences that have V and J called. A share of the clones is absent; for the studies checked, an unresolved V gene accounts for under half, and the remainder has no known explanation. This sample lists 340,000 or so clones; more than 70% were detected once. About 3% of the sample is in the top ten clones. Material: peripheral blood. Every receptor here comes from a man aged 25 to 45 with active or convalescent COVID-19.

The rearrangement uses TRBV18 and TRBJ1-3; D might be TRBD1 (5 bases). V lost 3 bases and J lost 6, with 18 bases in between. The CDR3 has 16 amino acids. CDR1 KGHSH and CDR2 LQKENI come from the germline V gene. The CDR3 loop is CASSPGREPRVNTIYF. The CDR3 DNA follows: TGTGCCAGCTCACCGGGACGGGAGCCCAGAGTAAACACCATATATTTT.

The chain recombines TRBV4-1 with TRBJ1-5; the match to TRBD1 covers 9 bases. The CDR3 length is 17 residues. The trim removed 1 base at V and 5 bases at J, leaving 9 bases unmatched. Looked up from germline, CDR1 is MGHRA and CDR2 is YSYEKL. CDR3 bases: TGCGCCAGCAGCCAAGTTCCACAGGGGGCCAGGGATCAGCCCCAGCATTTT. Encoded protein: CASSQVPQGARDQPQHF.

The chain uses TRBV5-6 and TRBJ2-1, with TRBD1 identical over 7 bases. The CDR3 runs to 16 residues. The V gene's germline CDR1 is SGHDT and CDR2 YYEEEE. The V segment lost 4 bases and the J segment 0 bases; nucleotides outside the gene matches: 7. The CDR3 DNA reads as TGTGCCAGCAGCCCAGAGACAGGGAGCTCCTACAATGAGCAGTTCTTC. This gives the protein CASSPETGSSYNEQFF.

The rearrangement links TRBV5-4 to TRBJ2-1, with 13 nucleotides matching TRBD2. Losses at the gene ends were 4 bases for V and 6 bases for J; bases not matched to a gene: 7. In germline, CDR1 is SGHNT, CDR2 YYREEE (reference sequence). CDR3 length: 16 residues. The CDR3 DNA reads TGTGCCAGCAGCCCCTTTCGGACTAGCGGGAGCAATGAGCAGTTCTTC. Amino acid sequence: CASSPFRTSGSNEQFF.

This clone is a singleton in its sample. V is TRBV21-1 and J is TRBJ2-7; the DNA was not used to check the table's D call, TRBD1. TRBV21-1 is a known pseudogene. The CDR3 has 15 amino acids. This CDR3 is CASSRRQGNTYEQYF. CDR3 coding DNA: TGTGCCAGCAGCAGACGACAGGGGAACACCTACGAGCAGTACTTC.

The rearrangement uses TRBV27 and TRBJ2-1; TRBD2 agrees at 14 bases. The V gene's germline CDR1 is MNHEY and CDR2 SMNVEV (reference sequence). Trimming removed 3 bases from V and 10 bases from J; junction bases left unmatched: 2. The CDR3 contains 14 residues. CDR3 sequence (DNA): TGTGCCAGCAGTTTGGGGACTAGCGGGAGAGAGCAGTTCTTC. This codes for CASSLGTSGREQFF.

The DNA of the CDR3 is TGTGCCAGCAGCCAAGGAATCGGACAGAGCACTGAAGCTTTCTTT. Its translation: CASSQGIGQSTEAFF. The gene calls are TRBV3-1 (or the pseudogene TRBV3-2) and TRBJ1-1; a weak D match, TRBD1 (6 bases). V lost 1 base and J 4 bases, leaving 13 bases between the germline ends. Germline lookup yields CDR1 LGHDT and CDR2 YNNKEL (reference sequence). There are 15 residues in the CDR3.

The V gene is TRBV4-3, the J gene TRBJ2-1; TRBD2 is a possible D gene (5 bases). The germline V gene has CDR1 LGHNA and CDR2 YSLEER. V gave up 0 bases and J gave up 7 bases, with 16 bases separating them. CDR3 length: 16 residues. The CDR3 bases are TGCGCCAGCAGCCAAGATGAGGGTGGGTTGGCAAATGAGCAGTTCTTC. It encodes CASSQDEGGLANEQFF.

The rearrangement uses TRBV9 and TRBJ2-7; 9 nucleotides align to TRBD1. The germline gives CDR1 SGDLS, CDR2 YYNGEE. The CDR3 is 14 residues long. V shed 3 bases and J 3 bases; nucleotides not matched to a gene: 4. CDR3 sequence (DNA): TGTGCCAGCAGCGCCACGGGACAGGGCTACGAGCAGTACTTC. Protein sequence: CASSATGQGYEQYF.

The chain carries TRBV24-1 and TRBJ2-3; 7 bases agree with TRBD2. The CDR3 is 16 amino acids. Losses at the gene ends were 3 bases for V and 0 bases for J; bases not matched to a gene: 5. Germline CDR1 reads KGHDR; CDR2 reads SFDVKD. CDR3 amino acids: CATSDPEAGSTDTQYF. The CDR3 nucleotides are TGTGCCACCAGTGATCCGGAAGCGGGAAGCACAGATACGCAGTATTTT.

A remark on this clone: The junction departs from germline at one end; a sequencing error may be responsible. The chain joins TRBV2 to TRBJ2-1, with 8 bases that match TRBD2. The CDR3 is made up of 11 amino acids. CDR1 and CDR2 (germline): SNHLY, FYNNEI. DNA of the CDR3: TGTGCCAGCAGTGAATACGGGGGGGTGGTCTTC. Amino acid sequence: CASSEYGGVVF.

This chain connects TRBV29-1 to TRBJ2-7; 7 nucleotides align to TRBD2. The CDR3 spans 15 residues. With 2 bases clipped from V and 9 bases from J, the junction kept 16 bases outside the gene matches. From germline, CDR1 is SQVTM and CDR2 ANQGSEA. The CDR3 reads CSVEPREDGVDGQYF. CDR3 sequence (DNA): TGCAGCGTTGAACCCCGGGAGGACGGGGTTGATGGGCAGTACTTC.

The V call is TRBV27, the J call TRBJ2-1; 10 bases map to TRBD2. The CDR3 sequence is 17 residues long. The V segment lost 2 bases and the J segment 0 bases; nucleotides outside the gene matches: 4. Germline CDR1 MNHEY, CDR2 SMNVEV (reference sequence). The CDR3 nucleotides are TGTGCCAGCAGTTTACTAGCGGGGGACCCCTCCTACAATGAGCAGTTCTTC. It yields the protein CASSLLAGDPSYNEQFF.

This rearrangement joins TRBV19 to TRBJ2-1; 13 nucleotides align to TRBD2. Trimming removed 9 bases from V and 8 bases from J; junction bases left unmatched: 7. This CDR3 region has 14 residues. The germline V gene has CDR1 LNHDA and CDR2 SQIVND (reference sequence). CDR3 loop: CASDTSGGAHEQFF. The DNA of the CDR3 is TGTGCCAGCGACACTAGCGGGGGGGCACATGAGCAGTTCTTC. The variable domain in full, completed from reference TRBV19 and TRBJ2-1, reads DGGITQSPKYLFRKEGQNVTLSCEQNLNHDAMYWYRQDPGQGLRLIYYSQIVNDFQKGDIAEGYSVSREKKESFPLTVTSAQKNPTAFYLCASDTSGGAHEQFFGPGTRLTVL.

This clone was detected a few times. This sequence joins TRBV3-1 (or the pseudogene TRBV3-2) and TRBJ1-1, with D possibly being TRBD1 (5 bases). The CDR3 extends over 12 amino acids. V was cut by 4 bases and J by 9 bases, with 12 bases left in between. Germline V gives CDR1 LGHDT, CDR2 YNNKEL (reference sequence). Written as DNA, the CDR3 is TGTGCCAGCAGCCCCCAAGGGGCTCAAGCTTTCTTT. Translated: CASSPQGAQAFF.

The chain couples TRBV3-1 (or the pseudogene TRBV3-2) to TRBJ2-5; 8 bases line up with TRBD2. J was trimmed by 2 bases and V by 6 bases; bases with no gene match: 14. The V gene's germline CDR1 is LGHDT and CDR2 YNNKEL (reference sequence). CDR3 size: 17 residues. CDR3 bases: TGTGCCAGCAGTTCATCGGTTGGTAGCGGGGCTCAAGAGACCCAGTACTTC. Amino acid sequence: CASSSSVGSGAQETQYF.